This TCR beta chain appears in the sequencing data of a study of blood T cell repertoires in COVID-19. Background on the study: Some COVID-19 samples were acute and others convalescent; all came from the United States, Italy and Spain. T cells, B-cell-depleted T cells, or PBMCs supplied cDNA or gDNA.

This table comes from immunoSEQ multiplex PCR, and its TCRdb copy is limited to in-frame clones, with some not included. The table records about 400,000 clones, around nine tenths of them present only once. One Seattle source followed patients from active infection through their disease course. The V gene lost 6 bases and the J gene lost 8 bases, with 11 bases spanning the gap. This CDR3 spans 13 amino acids. Sequencing was carried out using peripheral blood. This receptor was identified in an older woman with COVID-19, enrolled during active disease. The V gene is TRBV12-3 or TRBV12-4, the J gene TRBJ1-6; TRBD1 might be the D (6 bases). CDR3 in amino acids: CASRGTSDSPLHF. The DNA of the CDR3 is TGTGCCAGCAGAGGGACATCGGATTCACCCCTCCACTTT.